This entry is about one T cell receptor beta chain. Its antigen is still unknown. The read ends 3 residues early relative to the CDR3; the germline J gene fills the gap. All donors had a single incident cervical HPV16 infection, not prevalent. The V gene end was trimmed by 5 bases and the J gene end by 5 bases; junction bases not matched to a gene: 7. Germline V gene data show CDR1 as SGHTA and CDR2 as FQGNSA. The CDR3 has 14 amino acids. This record comes from a study of T cells in women clearing cervical HPV infection. Whole-study findings and limits: CIN3+ cases had significantly higher TCR repertoire richness than controls, but evenness did not differ.

Average input was around 1,300 ng genomic DNA for immunoSEQ TCR beta CDR3 amplification. The table came from immunoSEQ multiplex PCR; TCRdb's copy has only in-frame clones and leaves some out. The sample shows tens of thousands of clones, and 20% to 25% sits with its ten largest clones. The gene calls are TRBV7-2 and TRBJ2-7, with 9 bases fitting TRBD1. Sequenced: blood buffy coat. The clonotype was recovered from a woman between 18 and 70 years old with a cervical HPV16 infection that either progressed to CIN3+ or cleared (not recorded which). Partial CDR3 DNA: TGTGCCAGCAGCCCTGGGGACAGGGTCCACGAG. This sequence encodes CASSPGDRVHE. The whole CDR3 sequence is CASSPGDRVHEQYF.